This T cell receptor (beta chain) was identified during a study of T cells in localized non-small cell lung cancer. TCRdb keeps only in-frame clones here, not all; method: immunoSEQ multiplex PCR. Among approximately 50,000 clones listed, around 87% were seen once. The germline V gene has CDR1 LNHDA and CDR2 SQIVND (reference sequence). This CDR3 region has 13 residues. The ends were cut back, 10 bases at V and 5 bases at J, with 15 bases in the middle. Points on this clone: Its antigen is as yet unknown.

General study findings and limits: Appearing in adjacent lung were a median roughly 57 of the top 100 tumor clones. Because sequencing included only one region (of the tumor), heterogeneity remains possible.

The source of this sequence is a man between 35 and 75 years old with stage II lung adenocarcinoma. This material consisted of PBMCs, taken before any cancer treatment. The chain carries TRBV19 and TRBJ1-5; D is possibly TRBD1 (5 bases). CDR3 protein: CATGEGAYQPQHF. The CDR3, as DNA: TGTGCCACGGGTGAAGGGGCCTATCAGCCCCAGCATTTT.